This TCR beta chain was identified during a study of vaccination and CD4 T cells after COVID-19. Trimming cost V 3 bases and J 1 base, with 7 bases left between them. CDR3 length equals 14 residues. Germline assignment: CDR1 SGHTA and CDR2 FQGNSA. The treatment was: roughly nine-day PBMC culture with coronavirus spike peptide pools or control peptides (ViraFEST assay). This clonotype was found a few times. The antigen remains undetermined. With the Oncomine TCR Beta short-read assay, DNA from cultured CD4+ T cells was sequenced. TCRdb ran MiXCR on the PCR reads and lists one entry per CDR3 protein. The table shows 12,000 to 15,000 distinct CDR3 sequences, with roughly 34% occurring only once.

This sequence was found in a human donor with COVID-19. This rearrangement joins TRBV7-2 to TRBJ1-3, with D unclear. Sequenced material: cultured CD4+ T cells from blood. The CDR3 region is CASSFSDSGNTIYF. CDR3 coding DNA: TGTGCCAGCAGCTTCTCGGATTCTGGAAACACCATATATTTT.